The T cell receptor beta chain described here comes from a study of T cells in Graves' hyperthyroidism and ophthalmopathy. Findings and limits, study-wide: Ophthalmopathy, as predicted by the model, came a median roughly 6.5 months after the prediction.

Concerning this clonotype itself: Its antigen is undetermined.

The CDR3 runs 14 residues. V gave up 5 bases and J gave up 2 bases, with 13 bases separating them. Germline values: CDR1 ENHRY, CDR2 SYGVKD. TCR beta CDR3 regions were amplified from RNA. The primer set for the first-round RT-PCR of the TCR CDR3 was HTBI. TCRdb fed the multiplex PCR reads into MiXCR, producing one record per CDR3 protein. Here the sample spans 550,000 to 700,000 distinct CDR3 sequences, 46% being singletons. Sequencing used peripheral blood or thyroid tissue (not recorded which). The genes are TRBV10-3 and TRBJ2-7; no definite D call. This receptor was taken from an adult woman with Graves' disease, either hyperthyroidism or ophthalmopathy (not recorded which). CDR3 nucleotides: TGTGCCATCAGTTACACGGTACACCCCTACGAGCAGTACTTC. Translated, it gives CAISYTVHPYEQYF.